A single sample gave rise to the 13 T cell receptor beta chains below, sequenced in a study of blood T cell repertoires in COVID-19. Libraries were prepared by immunoSEQ multiplex PCR; TCRdb keeps only in-frame clonotypes and omits some of them. The sample carries some 250,000 clones, about 70% recorded once. Sequencing was done on a sample of peripheral blood. These receptors all come from an elderly woman with acute or convalescent COVID-19.

The CDR3 protein is CASSLRGGEQYF. CDR3 nucleotides: TGTGCCAGCAGTCTTAGGGGGGGCGAGCAGTACTTC. The chain links TRBV27 to TRBJ2-7; tentative D call: TRBD2 (7 bases). V lost 5 bases, J lost 6 bases, and 11 bases lay in between. This CDR3 comprises 12 residues. In germline, CDR1 is MNHEY, CDR2 SMNVEV (reference sequence).

This chain links TRBV3-1 (or the pseudogene TRBV3-2) with TRBJ1-5; D gene uncertain. Germline V gene sequence: CDR1 LGHDT, CDR2 YNNKEL (reference sequence). The V end lost 0 bases, the J end lost 1 base, and 7 bases lay between the germline ends. The CDR3 spans 15 residues. CDR3 sequence (DNA): TGTGCCAGCAGCCAAGATTTCGGGAGCAATCAGCCCCAGCATTTT. This translates into CASSQDFGSNQPQHF.

This clone was seen a handful of times. This chain connects TRBV5-4 to TRBJ2-1, with 15 bases aligning to TRBD2. Unmatched junction bases numbered 16, after V lost 3 bases and J lost 6 bases. Germline CDR1 and CDR2: SGHNT and YYREEE (reference sequence). CDR3 length: 20 residues. In DNA form, the CDR3 reads TGTGCCAGCAGCTCTCCGACAAGTCCGGGACTAGCGGGAGGAGGCAATGAGCAGTTCTTC. Translated, it gives CASSSPTSPGLAGGGNEQFF.

V is TRBV30 and J is TRBJ2-7; 8 positions agree with TRBD1. This CDR3 is 14 amino acids long. The V gene's germline CDR1 is GTSNPN and CDR2 SVGIG (reference sequence). V lost 3 bases, J lost 3 bases, and 7 bases stayed unmatched. CDR3 sequence (DNA): TGTGCCTGGAGAAGGATGGGACAGGTCTACGAGCAGTACTTC. Translation: CAWRRMGQVYEQYF.

The genes are TRBV4-2 and TRBJ2-5; 9 bases are a match to TRBD2. The CDR3 sequence is 16 residues long. In germline, CDR1 is LGHNA, CDR2 YNFKEQ. V gave up 1 base and J gave up 2 bases; unmatched junction bases: 5. The CDR3 DNA sequence: TGTGCCAGCAGCCAAGTGGGTAGCGGGAGACAAGAGACCCAGTACTTC. This translates into CASSQVGSGRQETQYF.

This rearrangement joins TRBV10-3 to TRBJ1-2; 9 bases agree with TRBD1. J lost 1 base, V lost 3 bases, and 3 bases had no gene match. The CDR3 contains 15 residues. The V gene's germline CDR1 is ENHRY and CDR2 SYGVKD. CDR3 protein: CAISEQGALNYGYTF. The CDR3 bases are TGTGCCATCAGTGAACAGGGGGCTCTTAACTATGGCTACACCTTC.

The CDR3 reads CASSYGWGGSYEQYF. For the CDR3, the DNA is TGTGCCAGCAGTTACGGTTGGGGGGGCTCCTACGAGCAGTACTTC. This chain links TRBV6-5 with TRBJ2-7; 7 nucleotides line up with TRBD2. The trim removed 2 bases at V and 0 bases at J, leaving 4 bases unmatched. Germline V gene data show CDR1 as MNHEY and CDR2 as SVGAGI. The CDR3 covers 15 residues.

The genes are TRBV4-1 and TRBJ1-5; perhaps TRBD1 as D (6 bases). V lost 4 bases, J lost 4 bases, and 14 bases lay in between. This CDR3 has 15 amino acids. Per germline, CDR1 MGHRA and CDR2 YSYEKL. For the CDR3, the DNA is TGCGCCAGCAGCCCCCAGGGGCCTTGGAATCAGCCCCAGCATTTT. Translation gives CASSPQGPWNQPQHF.

V and J are TRBV19 and TRBJ2-2, with D perhaps TRBD2 (6 bases). Germline values: CDR1 LNHDA, CDR2 SQIVND (reference sequence). The CDR3 spans 14 residues. V was pared by 8 bases and J by 1 base, with 11 bases between. CDR3 amino acids: CASERARNTGELFF. As DNA, the CDR3 is TGTGCCAGTGAGCGGGCAAGGAACACCGGGGAGCTGTTTTTT. The full variable domain, with the rest looked up from reference TRBV19 and TRBJ2-2, is DGGITQSPKYLFRKEGQNVTLSCEQNLNHDAMYWYRQDPGQGLRLIYYSQIVNDFQKGDIAEGYSVSREKKESFPLTVTSAQKNPTAFYLCASERARNTGELFFGEGSRLTVL.

The CDR3 region is CASNRNTNEKLFF. DNA for the CDR3: TGTGCCAGCAACAGGAACACTAATGAAAAACTGTTTTTT. The chain couples TRBV5-8 to TRBJ1-4; a possible D gene is TRBD1 (5 bases). V lost 6 bases and J 2 bases, leaving 8 bases between the germline ends. Germline V gene lookup returns CDR1 SGHTS and CDR2 YDEGEE. CDR3 size: 13 residues.

The chain is built from TRBV9 and TRBJ1-1, with D uncertain. Germline CDR1 SGDLS, CDR2 YYNGEE. CDR3 length equals 12 residues. V lost 0 bases and J 6 bases, leaving 6 bases between the germline ends. For the CDR3, the DNA is TGTGCCAGCAGCGTAGCCTACTCTGAAGCTTTCTTT. This codes for CASSVAYSEAFF.

V is TRBV3-1 (or the pseudogene TRBV3-2) and J is TRBJ1-2; 8 positions agree with TRBD1. The CDR3 covers 15 residues. Losses at the gene ends were 5 bases for V and 0 bases for J; bases not matched to a gene: 5. The germline gives CDR1 LGHDT, CDR2 YNNKEL (reference sequence). CDR3: CASSGQGIANYGYTF. The CDR3, as DNA: TGTGCCAGCAGCGGACAGGGTATAGCTAACTATGGCTACACCTTC.

The rearrangement links TRBV6-6 to TRBJ2-3, with 9 bases matching TRBD1. V was pared by 5 bases and J by 4 bases, with 7 bases of the junction left unmatched. Germline V gene lookup returns CDR1 MNHNY and CDR2 SVGAGI (reference sequence). This CDR3 has 15 residues. This chain's CDR3 is CASSAPGQGADTQYF. In DNA, the CDR3 is TGTGCCAGCAGTGCGCCGGGACAGGGCGCAGATACGCAGTATTTT.